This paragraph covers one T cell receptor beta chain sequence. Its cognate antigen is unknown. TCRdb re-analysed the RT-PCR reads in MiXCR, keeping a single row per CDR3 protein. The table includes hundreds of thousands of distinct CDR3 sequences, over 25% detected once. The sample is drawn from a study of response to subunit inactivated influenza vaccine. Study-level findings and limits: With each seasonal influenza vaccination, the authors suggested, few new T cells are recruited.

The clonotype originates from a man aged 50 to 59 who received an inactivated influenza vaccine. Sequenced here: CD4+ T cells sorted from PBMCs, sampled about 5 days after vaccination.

CDR3 DNA sequence: TGTGCCAGCAGCTTTAGACAAGTTACTGAAGCTTTCTTT. Protein product: CASSFRQVTEAFF. The chain recombines TRBV7-9 with TRBJ1-1, with D unclear. Trimming cost V 3 bases and J 5 bases, with 10 bases left between them. Germline CDR1 reads SEHNR; CDR2 reads FQNEAQ (reference sequence). The CDR3 has 13 residues.